This record concerns one TCR beta chain sequence. As yet, its antigen is unknown. The data stem from a study of OX40 agonist ivuxolimab in advanced cancers. Study details: Partial responses were observed in three patients, of whom one had hepatocellular carcinoma and two had cutaneous melanoma.

Sequencing used immunoSEQ multiplex PCR; TCRdb keeps in-frame clones, though not all of them. The sample shows about 36,000 clones, 70% to 85% of them seen only once. Findings and caveats of the study: Nonresponders, in some cases, also had low normalized T-cell clonal expansion. There was clonal expansion of CD4+ and CD8+ blood T cells by week 6 at 0.1 to 3.0 mg/kg.

This receptor was taken from an adult with an advanced solid tumor such as melanoma, head and neck, liver or kidney cancer. The starting material was CD4+ or CD8+ T cells sorted from blood, obtained in a trial of the OX40 agonist ivuxolimab.

The CDR3 bases are TGTGCCTGGAGTGTAGGTAGCGGGGGTCCAGATACGCAGTATTTT. Protein sequence: CAWSVGSGGPDTQYF. The rearrangement uses TRBV30 and TRBJ2-3, with 9 bases identical to TRBD2. CDR1 is GTSNPN, CDR2 SVGIG, per germline (reference sequence). There are 15 residues in the CDR3. The ends lost 0 bases at V and 4 bases at J; junction bases unmatched: 5.